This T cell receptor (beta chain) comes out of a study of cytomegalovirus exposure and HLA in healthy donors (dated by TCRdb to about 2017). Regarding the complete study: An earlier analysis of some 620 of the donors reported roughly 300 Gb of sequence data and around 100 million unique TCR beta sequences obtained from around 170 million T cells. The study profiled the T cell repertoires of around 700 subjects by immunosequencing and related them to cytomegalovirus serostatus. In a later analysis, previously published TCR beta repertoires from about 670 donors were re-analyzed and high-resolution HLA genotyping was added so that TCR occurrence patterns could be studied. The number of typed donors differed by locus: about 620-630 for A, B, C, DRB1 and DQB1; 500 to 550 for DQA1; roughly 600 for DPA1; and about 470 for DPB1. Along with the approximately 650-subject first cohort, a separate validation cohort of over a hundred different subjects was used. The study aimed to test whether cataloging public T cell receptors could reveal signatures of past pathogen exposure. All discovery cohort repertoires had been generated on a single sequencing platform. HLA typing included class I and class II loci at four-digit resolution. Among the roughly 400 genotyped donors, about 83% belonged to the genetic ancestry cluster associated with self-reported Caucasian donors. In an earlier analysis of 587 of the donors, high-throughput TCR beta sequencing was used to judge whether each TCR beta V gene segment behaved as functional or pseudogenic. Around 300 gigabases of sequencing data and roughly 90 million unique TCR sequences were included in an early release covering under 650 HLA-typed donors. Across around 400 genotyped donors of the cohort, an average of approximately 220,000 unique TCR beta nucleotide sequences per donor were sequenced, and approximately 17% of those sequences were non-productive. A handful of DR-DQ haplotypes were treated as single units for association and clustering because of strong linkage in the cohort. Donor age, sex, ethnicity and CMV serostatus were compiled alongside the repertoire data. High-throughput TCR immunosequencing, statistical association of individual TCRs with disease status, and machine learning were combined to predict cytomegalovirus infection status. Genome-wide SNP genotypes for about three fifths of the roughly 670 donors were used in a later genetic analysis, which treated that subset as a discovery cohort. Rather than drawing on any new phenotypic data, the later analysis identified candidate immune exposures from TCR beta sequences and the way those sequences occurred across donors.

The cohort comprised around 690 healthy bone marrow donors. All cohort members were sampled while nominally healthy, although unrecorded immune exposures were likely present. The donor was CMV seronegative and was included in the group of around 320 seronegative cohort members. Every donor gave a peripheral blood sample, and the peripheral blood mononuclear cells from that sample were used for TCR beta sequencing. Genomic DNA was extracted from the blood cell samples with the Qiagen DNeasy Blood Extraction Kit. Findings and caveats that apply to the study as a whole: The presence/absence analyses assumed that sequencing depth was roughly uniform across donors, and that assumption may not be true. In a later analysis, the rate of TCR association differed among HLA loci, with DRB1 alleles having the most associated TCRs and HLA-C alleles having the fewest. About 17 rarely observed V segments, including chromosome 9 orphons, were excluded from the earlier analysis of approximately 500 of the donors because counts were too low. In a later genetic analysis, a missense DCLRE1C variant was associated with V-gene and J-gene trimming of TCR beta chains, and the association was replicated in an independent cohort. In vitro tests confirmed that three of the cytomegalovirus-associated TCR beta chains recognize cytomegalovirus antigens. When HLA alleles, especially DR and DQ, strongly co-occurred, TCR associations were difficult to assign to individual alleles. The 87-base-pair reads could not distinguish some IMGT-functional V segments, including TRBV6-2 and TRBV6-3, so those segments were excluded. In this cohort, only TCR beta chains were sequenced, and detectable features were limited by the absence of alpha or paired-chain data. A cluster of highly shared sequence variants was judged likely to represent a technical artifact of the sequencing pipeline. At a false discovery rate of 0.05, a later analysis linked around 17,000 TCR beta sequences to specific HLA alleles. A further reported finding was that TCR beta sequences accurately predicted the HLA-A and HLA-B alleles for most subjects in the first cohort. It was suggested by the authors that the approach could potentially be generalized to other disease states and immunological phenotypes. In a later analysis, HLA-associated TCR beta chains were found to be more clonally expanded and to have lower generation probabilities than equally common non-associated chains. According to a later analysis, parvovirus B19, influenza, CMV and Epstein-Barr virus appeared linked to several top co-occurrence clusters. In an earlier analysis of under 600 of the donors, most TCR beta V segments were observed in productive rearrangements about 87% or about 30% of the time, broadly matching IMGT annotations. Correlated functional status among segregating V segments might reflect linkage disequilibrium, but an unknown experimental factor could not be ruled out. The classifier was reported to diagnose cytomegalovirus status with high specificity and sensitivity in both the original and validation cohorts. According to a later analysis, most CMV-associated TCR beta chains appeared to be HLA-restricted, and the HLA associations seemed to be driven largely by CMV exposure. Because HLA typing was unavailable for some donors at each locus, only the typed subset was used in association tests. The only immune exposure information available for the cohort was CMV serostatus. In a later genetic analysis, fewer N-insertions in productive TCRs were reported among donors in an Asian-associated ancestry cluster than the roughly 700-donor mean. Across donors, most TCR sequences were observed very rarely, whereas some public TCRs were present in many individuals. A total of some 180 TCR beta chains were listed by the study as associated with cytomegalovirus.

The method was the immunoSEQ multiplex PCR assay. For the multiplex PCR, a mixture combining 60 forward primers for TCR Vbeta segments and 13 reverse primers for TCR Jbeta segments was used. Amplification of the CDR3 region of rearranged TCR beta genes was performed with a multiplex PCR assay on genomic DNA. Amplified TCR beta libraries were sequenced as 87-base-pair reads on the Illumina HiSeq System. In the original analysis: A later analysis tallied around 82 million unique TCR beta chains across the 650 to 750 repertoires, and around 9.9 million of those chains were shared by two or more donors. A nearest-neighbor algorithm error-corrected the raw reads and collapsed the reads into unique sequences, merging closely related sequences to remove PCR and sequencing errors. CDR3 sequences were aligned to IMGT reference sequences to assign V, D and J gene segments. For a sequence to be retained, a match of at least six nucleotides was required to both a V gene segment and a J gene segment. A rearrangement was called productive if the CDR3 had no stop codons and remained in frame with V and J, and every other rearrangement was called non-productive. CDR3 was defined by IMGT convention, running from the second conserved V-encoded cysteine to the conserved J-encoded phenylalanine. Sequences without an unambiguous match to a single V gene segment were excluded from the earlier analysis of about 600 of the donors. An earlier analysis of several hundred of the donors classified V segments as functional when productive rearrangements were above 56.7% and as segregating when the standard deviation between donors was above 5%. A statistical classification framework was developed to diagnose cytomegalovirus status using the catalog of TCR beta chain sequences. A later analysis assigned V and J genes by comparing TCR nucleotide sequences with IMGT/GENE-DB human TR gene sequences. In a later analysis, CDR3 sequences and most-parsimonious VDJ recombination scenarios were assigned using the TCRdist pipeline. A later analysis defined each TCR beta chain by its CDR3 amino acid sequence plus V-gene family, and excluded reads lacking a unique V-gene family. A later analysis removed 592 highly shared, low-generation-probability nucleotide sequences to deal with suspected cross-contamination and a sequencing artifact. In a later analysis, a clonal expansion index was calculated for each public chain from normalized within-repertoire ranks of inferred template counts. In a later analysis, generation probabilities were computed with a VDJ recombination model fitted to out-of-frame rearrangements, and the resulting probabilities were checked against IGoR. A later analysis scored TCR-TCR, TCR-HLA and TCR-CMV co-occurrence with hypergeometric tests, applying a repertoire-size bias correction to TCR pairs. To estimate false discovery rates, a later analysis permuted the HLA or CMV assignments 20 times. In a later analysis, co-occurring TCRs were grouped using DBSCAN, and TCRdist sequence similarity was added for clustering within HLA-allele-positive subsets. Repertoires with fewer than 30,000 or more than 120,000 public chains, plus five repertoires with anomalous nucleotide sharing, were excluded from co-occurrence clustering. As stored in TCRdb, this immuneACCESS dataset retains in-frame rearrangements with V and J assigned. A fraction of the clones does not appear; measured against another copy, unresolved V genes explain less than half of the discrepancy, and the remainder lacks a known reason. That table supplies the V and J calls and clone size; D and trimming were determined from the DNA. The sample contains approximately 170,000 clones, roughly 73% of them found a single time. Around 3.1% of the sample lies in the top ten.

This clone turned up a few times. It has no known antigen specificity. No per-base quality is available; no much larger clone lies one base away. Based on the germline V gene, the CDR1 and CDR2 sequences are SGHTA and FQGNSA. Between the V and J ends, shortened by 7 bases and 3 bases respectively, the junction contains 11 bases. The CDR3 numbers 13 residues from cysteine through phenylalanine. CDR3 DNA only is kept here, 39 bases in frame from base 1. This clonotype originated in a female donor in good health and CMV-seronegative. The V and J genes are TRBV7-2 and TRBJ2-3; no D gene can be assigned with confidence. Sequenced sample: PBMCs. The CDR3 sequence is CASTRAVTDTQYF. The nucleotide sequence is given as TGTGCCAGCACCCGTGCGGTGACAGATACGCAGTATTTT. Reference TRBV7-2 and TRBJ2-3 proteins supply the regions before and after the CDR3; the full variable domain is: GAGVSQSPSNKVTEKGKDVELRCDPISGHTALYWYRQSLGQGLEFLIYFQGNSAPDKSGLPSDRFSAERTGGSVSTLTIQRTQQEDSAVYLCASTRAVTDTQYFGPGTRLTVL.